This paragraph covers one T cell receptor beta chain sequence. The data derive from a study of shared clonotypes between healthy human individuals. Generated by immunoSEQ multiplex PCR, the TCRdb table keeps only in-frame clones and is missing some. The data contain 2 million to 2.5 million clones, 90% to 95% of them singletons. With 5 bases removed from V and 2 bases from J, the gap between germline ends came to 12 bases. In germline, CDR1 is SGHVS, CDR2 FQNEAQ. The CDR3 is 14 amino acids. The rearrangement links TRBV7-8 to TRBJ1-1; D gene ambiguous. The sequence came from a man between 18 and 35 years old in good health. Some clones in this sample may be carry-over from other donors' samples. Sequencing was done on a sample of naive CD4+ T cells from PBMCs. The sample's subset: CD45RA+ positively selected. For the CDR3, the DNA is TGTGCCAGCAGCACCCAGGCTTTTAACACTGAAGCTTTCTTT. Encoded protein: CASSTQAFNTEAFF.